Included here is one T cell receptor (beta chain) sequence, with context. The clone's antigen remains unknown. No quality values exist for individual bases; no much larger clone is one base distant. TCR CDR3 regions were amplified from genomic DNA by multiplex PCR using the deep immunoSEQ assay. Extracted genomic DNA from each cell subset was spread evenly across all wells of several immunoSEQ 96-well plates, with each plate serving as a replicate. Each replicate PCR for sorted subsets received 150 to 250 ng genomic DNA, equal to 28,000 or so T cell genomes. Purified libraries were measured with a Qubit 3.0 fluorometer, size-checked on a Bioanalyzer 2100, and measured again with the KAPA Library Quantification kit. A separate single-read 150-cycle Illumina NextSeq 550 flow cell was used to sequence each immunoSEQ 96-well plate. Per the source publication's procedure: Because the immunoSEQ output included only junctional sequences and no quality scores, the filtering could not be the same as the filtering used for full-length reads. Sequences were annotated with PyIR, a Python wrapper for IgBLAST v1.9, using IMGT germline references to assign V/J genes and CDR3. Any read was removed if the V/J assignment was weak (E-value above 1e-6), the CDR3 was missing, or the read contained stop codons, out-of-frame junctions, or ambiguous translated residues. V3J clonotypes were defined as sequences sharing an identical inferred V gene, J gene, and CDR3 amino acid sequence. The percentage overlap between two repertoires was calculated by dividing the number of shared unique clonotypes by the size of the smaller repertoire. Richness of each repertoire was evaluated using RTK rarefaction, the Chao1 estimator, and Recon v2.1 estimates of unobserved clonotypes. For all TCRbeta clonotypes obtained by the gDNA method from several donors, generation probabilities were computed with OLGA. In TCRdb, the immuneACCESS table is reduced to in-frame sequences with V and J assigned. These tables do not hold every clone; where another copy was compared, an unresolved V gene accounts for under half, and the others remain unexplained. Clonal size and the V and J genes are those of that table, whereas D and trimming came from the DNA. Present in this sample are under 1 million clones, 90% to 97% of which were seen just once. Jointly, the top ten make up around 0.25% of the sample.

The source of the sample is a study of shared clonotypes between healthy human individuals (dated by TCRdb to the early 2020s). Looking at the study overall: The cohort comprised a couple of women and a few men aged 18 to 49 years. Libraries were prepared and TCR repertoires were sequenced by different laboratories using diverse techniques, in order to increase sequencing depth and limit assay-specific biases. Between about 0.8 and 9.5 billion PBMCs per donor were obtained by leukapheresis. The study deeply sequenced blood TCR repertoires of 5 or 6 healthy adults to estimate repertoire size and the extent of clonotype sharing between individuals. Per donor, three plates each were used for CD4 naive and CD4 memory, two for CD8 naive, and one for CD8 memory.

What the study reported, not specific to this receptor: Pairwise subsampling indicated that sequencing depth was expected to affect the degree of clonotype sharing among donors. Compared with non-shared clonotypes, clonotypes shared by all four sorted-subset donors had higher generation probabilities. When a handful of donors were compared, the shared fraction of clonotypes was 5% to 6.5% for naive CD4, around 3.5% for naive CD8, 2.3% for memory CD4, and less than 0.5% for memory CD8. Naive subsets generally had larger estimated clonotype richness than memory subsets. Because the study included only a small number of donors, the genetic and exposure-history diversity represented was limited. Sampling was restricted to blood, and TCR repertoires in tissue are likely to differ from TCR repertoires in blood. Even with the large sequencing depth, rarefaction of the sorted-subset datasets indicated that sequencing was incomplete.

CD8 naive samples were CD45RO-negative cells positively selected for CCR7, giving a CD45RA+CCR7+ population that excluded TemRA cells. The donors were healthy, HIV-negative adults with no recently reported acute infections or vaccinations. Every donor was a Caucasian adult living in Nashville, Tennessee, USA. Blood was collected by leukapheresis, and PBMCs were isolated by Ficoll-Histopaque density gradient centrifugation and then cryopreserved in liquid nitrogen vapor phase. Analytical flow cytometry was used to check the purity and quantity of each magnetically sorted T cell population. Genomic DNA was isolated from each sorted fraction and quantified by UV absorbance on a Nanodrop 2000c. Sequencing input: naive CD8+ T cells sorted from blood. The cell subset or site label on this specimen signifies: CD45RA+CCR7+. This sequence was found in a man younger than 40 in good health.

The DNA sequence reads TGTGCCAGCAGCCGCCAGGGACAGGGGATTCACGAGCAGTACTTC. Its translation reads: CASSRQGQGIHEQYF. Rearrangement joined TRBV13 to TRBJ2-7; TRBD1 fits 10 bases in the junction. CDR3 length: 15 amino acids, cysteine to phenylalanine. This entry keeps only the CDR3 DNA: 45 bases, framed from base 1. Trimming leaves V shorter by 5 bases and J shorter by 5 bases, with the junction holding 9 bases beyond the gene matches. Per the germline V gene (reference sequence), PRHDT is the CDR1 and FYEKMQ is the CDR2.